This entry describes one T cell receptor (beta chain). TCR beta chains were sequenced at survey level with immunoSEQ. TCRdb keeps only in-frame clones here, not all; method: immunoSEQ multiplex PCR. This sample yields approximately 50,000 clones, of which 93% are seen a single time; around 10% belongs to the top ten. V was shortened by 10 bases and J by 3 bases, with 19 bases between the two germline ends. Germline CDR1 and CDR2: LNHDA and SQIVND (reference sequence). The CDR3 has 15 amino acids. Material for sequencing was PBMCs. This chain uses TRBV19 with TRBJ1-5; D is uncertain. The clonotype originates from a man aged 40-49 years with rheumatoid arthritis. DNA for the CDR3: TGTGCCACTACGCTTAGGGAAAACGTCAATCAGCCCCAGCATTTT. It translates to CATTLRENVNQPQHF. The full variable domain, with the rest looked up from reference TRBV19 and TRBJ1-5, is DGGITQSPKYLFRKEGQNVTLSCEQNLNHDAMYWYRQDPGQGLRLIYYSQIVNDFQKGDIAEGYSVSREKKESFPLTVTSAQKNPTAFYLCATTLRENVNQPQHFGDGTRLSIL.